These 17 T cell receptor beta chains were all obtained from the same sample, sequenced in a study of early T cells in non-severe SARS-CoV-2 infection. TCRdb called the 5' RACE reads again in MiXCR, with one record for every CDR3 protein. The table includes 45,000 to 65,000 distinct CDR3 sequences, roughly 12% detected once. The source was whole blood, collected at baseline. These receptors all come from an adult who was a healthcare worker with PCR-confirmed SARS-CoV-2 infection or an uninfected control (not recorded which).

The chain's CDR3 is CASSPQYEQYF. The CDR3 DNA reads TGTGCCAGCAGCCCACAATACGAGCAGTACTTC. J is TRBJ2-7 and V is TRBV11-2; D unclear. Deletions cut 5 bases from V and 4 bases from J, with 6 bases between. Germline V lookup: CDR1 SGHAT, CDR2 FQNNGV. This CDR3 has 11 amino acids.

The chain is built from TRBV2 and TRBJ2-3; D may match TRBD1 or TRBD2 (5 bases each). Germline CDR1 SNHLY, CDR2 FYNNEI. Trimming shortened V by 7 bases and J by 1 base, and 15 bases separated the two germline ends. CDR3 length: 15 amino acids. CDR3 sequence (DNA): TGTGCCAGCAAGAGGGAGACGGGGCGCACAGATACGCAGTATTTT. Amino acids: CASKRETGRTDTQYF.

The rearrangement links TRBV4-2 to TRBJ2-7; 8 bases match TRBD2. Losses at the gene ends were 1 base for V and 7 bases for J; bases not matched to a gene: 9. CDR3 length equals 15 residues. Germline V gives CDR1 LGHNA, CDR2 YNFKEQ. CDR3 DNA: TGTGCCAGCAGCCAAGGTCTCGGGAGGGCCGAAGAGCAGTACTTC. It specifies CASSQGLGRAEEQYF.

This clonotype was observed at least ten times. The chain joins TRBV19 to TRBJ2-1, with D perhaps matching TRBD2 (6 bases). Deletions cut 0 bases from V and 7 bases from J, with 16 bases between. Germline CDR1 and CDR2: LNHDA and SQIVND (reference sequence). The length of the CDR3 is 16 residues. CDR3 region: CASSIDLGSVYNEQFF. The CDR3 DNA reads as TGTGCCAGTAGTATAGATCTCGGGAGCGTGTATAATGAGCAGTTCTTC.

This clonotype came up a few times. The chain combines TRBV3-1 with TRBJ1-1; D uncertain. The germline CDR1 and CDR2 sequences are LGHDT and YNNKEL (reference sequence). The CDR3 sequence is 13 residues long. V was trimmed by 2 bases and J by 4 bases, leaving 8 bases between them. In DNA, the CDR3 is TGTGCCAGCAGCCAATTAGTGGGCACTGAAGCTTTCTTT. This encodes CASSQLVGTEAFF.

This clonotype has ten or more counts. The J gene is TRBJ2-3, the V gene TRBV5-4, with D tentatively TRBD1 (6 bases). The CDR3 is 14 residues long. Germline V gene lookup returns CDR1 SGHNT and CDR2 YYREEE (reference sequence). The V and J ends lost 1 base and 0 bases respectively, with 6 bases between them. CDR3 sequence: CASSLQGSTDTQYF. In DNA, the CDR3 is TGTGCCAGCAGCTTGCAGGGGAGCACAGATACGCAGTATTTT.

A few counts support this clonotype. The chain employs TRBV4-2 and TRBJ2-1; 7 bases are a match to TRBD2. J gave up 9 bases and V 0 bases, and 5 bases lay outside the gene matches. Per germline, CDR1 LGHNA and CDR2 YNFKEQ. There are 14 residues in the CDR3. The CDR3 DNA follows: TGTGCCAGCAGCCAAGAAATCCCTAGCGGTGAGCAGTTCTTC. This codes for CASSQEIPSGEQFF.

There are a few counts of this clonotype. The chain couples TRBV19 to TRBJ1-2, with no clear D. This CDR3 region has 13 residues. The germline V gene encodes CDR1 LNHDA and CDR2 SQIVND (reference sequence). V gave up 4 bases and J gave up 8 bases, with 14 bases separating them. CDR3 coding DNA: TGTGCCAGTAGTACGACCGGCTTACAAGGCTACACCTTC. Encoded protein: CASSTTGLQGYTF.

In its sample, this clonotype was seen a few times. The chain links TRBV6-5 to TRBJ2-7; D ambiguous. The V and J ends lost 10 bases and 6 bases respectively, with 19 bases between them. This CDR3 region has 13 residues. CDR1 is MNHEY and CDR2 is SVGAGI in the germline V gene. The CDR3 DNA sequence: TGTGCCACCTCGGCAGGTACTTGGGCCGAGCAGTACTTC. This sequence encodes CATSAGTWAEQYF.

This clonotype occurred many times. This chain links TRBV7-2 with TRBJ2-1; D possibly corresponds to TRBD2 (5 bases). Trimming cost V 5 bases and J 2 bases, with 13 bases left between them. The CDR3 runs 15 residues. CDR1 is SGHTA and CDR2 is FQGNSA in the germline V gene. DNA of the CDR3: TGTGCCAGCAGCGTCGCGGGTCTCACCTACAATGAGCAGTTCTTC. It translates to CASSVAGLTYNEQFF.

This clonotype was recorded many times. This chain connects TRBV12-5 to TRBJ2-3; D perhaps matches TRBD1 (6 bases). CDR1 is LGHNT and CDR2 is FRNRAP in the germline V gene. The CDR3 spans 15 residues. V was clipped by 7 bases and J by 0 bases, with 14 bases between them. The CDR3 is CASAPRGSSTDTQYF. In DNA, the CDR3 is TGTGCTAGTGCTCCTAGGGGGAGTAGCACAGATACGCAGTATTTT. The full variable domain, rest sourced from reference TRBV12-5 and TRBJ2-3, is DARVTQTPRHKVTEMGQEVTMRCQPILGHNTVFWYRQTMMQGLELLAYFRNRAPLDDSGMPKDRFSAEMPDATLATLKIQPSEPRDSAVYFCASAPRGSSTDTQYFGPGTRLTVL.

The chain links TRBV11-2 to TRBJ2-7; D might be TRBD2 (6 bases). V lost 6 bases, J lost 5 bases, and 23 bases lay in between. This CDR3 comprises 16 residues. Germline V CDR1 and CDR2: SGHAT, FQNNGV. CDR3 sequence reads: CASSYAGGAGPNEQYF. For the CDR3, the DNA is TGTGCCAGCAGTTACGCCGGAGGGGCCGGTCCGAACGAGCAGTACTTC.

The chain couples TRBV27 to TRBJ2-2; TRBD1 or TRBD2 may be the D gene (5 bases each). The CDR3 is 14 residues long. Trimming removed 3 bases from V and 6 bases from J, with 11 bases in between. Germline V CDR1 and CDR2: MNHEY, SMNVEV (reference sequence). CDR3 amino acids: CASSLGPHPGELFF. CDR3 in DNA: TGTGCCAGCAGTTTGGGACCCCACCCCGGGGAGCTGTTTTTT.

By share, this clonotype ranks as medium-sized (0.01 to 0.1%). The V gene is TRBV7-8, the J gene TRBJ2-1; TRBD1 might be the D (5 bases). This CDR3 comprises 15 residues. V gave up 4 bases and J gave up 7 bases, with 17 bases separating them. In germline, CDR1 is SGHVS, CDR2 FQNEAQ. For the CDR3, the DNA is TGTGCCAGCAGCTCCTCTGGGGCGTCCCTGAATGAGCAGTTCTTC. Translating it yields CASSSSGASLNEQFF.

This clonotype showed up just a few times. The V and J genes are TRBV28 and TRBJ2-3, with 8 positions matching TRBD2. Germline V CDR1 and CDR2: MDHEN, SYDVKM. The CDR3 loop spans 15 amino acids. The J segment lost 1 base and the V segment lost 9 bases, leaving 9 bases of the junction unmatched. CDR3 amino acids: CASTTQLAGTDTQYF. The CDR3 coding sequence is TGTGCCAGTACGACTCAACTAGCGGGCACAGATACGCAGTATTTT.

This clonotype was observed a few times. The chain uses TRBV5-4 and TRBJ2-3; TRBD2 is a possible D gene (6 bases). CDR3 length: 17 amino acids. V was cut by 0 bases and J by 0 bases, with 14 bases left in between. Germline CDR1 SGHNT, CDR2 YYREEE (reference sequence). CDR3 protein: CASSLAGVLASTDTQYF. In DNA, the CDR3 is TGTGCCAGCAGCTTGGCCGGGGTCCTAGCGAGCACAGATACGCAGTATTTT.

The gene calls are TRBV2 and TRBJ1-6, with 7 bases matching TRBD1. The CDR3 has 15 residues. CDR1 SNHLY and CDR2 FYNNEI come from the germline V gene. J was trimmed by 2 bases and V by 6 bases; bases with no gene match: 4. The CDR3 DNA is TGTGCCAGCAGCGACAGGGAAGCCTATAATTCACCCCTCCACTTT. Its translation: CASSDREAYNSPLHF.